This TCR beta chain comes out of a study of blood T cell repertoires in COVID-19. Profiling relied on immunoSEQ multiplex PCR, and the TCRdb table lists in-frame clones only, not all of them. The sample has around 300,000 clones, 89% seen once. The sequence was obtained from a woman aged 40-49 years who had recovered from COVID-19. Sequenced: peripheral blood.

CDR3 loop: CATRPGHSSYNEQFF. For the CDR3, the DNA is TGTGCCACTAGACCGGGACATTCCTCCTACAATGAGCAGTTCTTC. V usage is TRBV19 and J usage is TRBJ2-1, with a tentative D call TRBD1 (6 bases). V shed 10 bases and J shed 0 bases, with 16 bases lying between them. CDR1 LNHDA and CDR2 SQIVND come from the germline V gene (reference sequence). This CDR3 comprises 15 residues.